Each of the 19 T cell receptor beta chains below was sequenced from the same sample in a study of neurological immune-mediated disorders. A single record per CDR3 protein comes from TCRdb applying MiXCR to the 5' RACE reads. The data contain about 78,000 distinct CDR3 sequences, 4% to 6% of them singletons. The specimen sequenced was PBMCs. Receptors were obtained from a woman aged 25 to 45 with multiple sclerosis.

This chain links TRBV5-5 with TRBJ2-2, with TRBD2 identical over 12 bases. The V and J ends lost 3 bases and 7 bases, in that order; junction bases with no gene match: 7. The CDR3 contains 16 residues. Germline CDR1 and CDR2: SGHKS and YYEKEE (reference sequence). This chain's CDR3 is CASSSAASGGVGELFF. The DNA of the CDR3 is TGTGCCAGCAGCTCCGCGGCTAGCGGGGGGGTCGGGGAGCTGTTTTTT. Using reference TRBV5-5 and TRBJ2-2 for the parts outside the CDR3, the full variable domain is DAGVTQSPTHLIKTRGQQVTLRCSPISGHKSVSWYQQVLGQGPQFIFQYYEKEERGRGNFPDRFSARQFPNYSSELNVNALLLGDSALYLCASSSAASGGVGELFFGEGSRLTVL.

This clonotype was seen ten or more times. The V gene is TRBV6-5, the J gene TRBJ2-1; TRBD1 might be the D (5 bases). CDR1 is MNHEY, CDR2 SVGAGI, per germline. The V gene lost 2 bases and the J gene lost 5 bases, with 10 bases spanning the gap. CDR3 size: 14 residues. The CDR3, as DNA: TGTGCCAGCAGTTACAATGGCAGGGACAATGAGCAGTTCTTC. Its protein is CASSYNGRDNEQFF.

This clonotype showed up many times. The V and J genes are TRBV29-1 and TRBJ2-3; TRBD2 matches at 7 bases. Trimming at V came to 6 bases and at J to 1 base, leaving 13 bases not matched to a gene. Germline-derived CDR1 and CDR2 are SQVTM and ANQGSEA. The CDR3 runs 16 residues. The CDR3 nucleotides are TGCAGCGTCACTCCGGGACTAAGTATTGGCACAGATACGCAGTATTTT. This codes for CSVTPGLSIGTDTQYF.

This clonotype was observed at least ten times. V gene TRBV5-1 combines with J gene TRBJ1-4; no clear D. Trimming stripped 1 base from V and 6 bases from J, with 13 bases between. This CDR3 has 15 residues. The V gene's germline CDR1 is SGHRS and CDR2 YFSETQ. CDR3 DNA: TGCGCCAGCAGCTTGTCTACGGGTGGAGATGAAAAACTGTTTTTT. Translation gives CASSLSTGGDEKLFF.

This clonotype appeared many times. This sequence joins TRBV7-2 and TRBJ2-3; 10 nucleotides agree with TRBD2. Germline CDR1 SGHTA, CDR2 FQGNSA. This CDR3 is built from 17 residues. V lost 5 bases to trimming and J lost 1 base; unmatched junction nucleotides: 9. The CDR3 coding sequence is TGTGCCAGCAGCCCGAGCCTAGCGGGAGTGCGCACAGATACGCAGTATTTT. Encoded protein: CASSPSLAGVRTDTQYF.

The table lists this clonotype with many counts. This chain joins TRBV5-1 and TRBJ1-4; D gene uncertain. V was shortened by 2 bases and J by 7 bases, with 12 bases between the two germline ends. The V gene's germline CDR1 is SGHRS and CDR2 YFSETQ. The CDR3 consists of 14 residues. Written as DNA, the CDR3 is TGCGCCAGCAGCTTTAGCGGCGGGAGTGAAAAACTGTTTTTT. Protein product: CASSFSGGSEKLFF.

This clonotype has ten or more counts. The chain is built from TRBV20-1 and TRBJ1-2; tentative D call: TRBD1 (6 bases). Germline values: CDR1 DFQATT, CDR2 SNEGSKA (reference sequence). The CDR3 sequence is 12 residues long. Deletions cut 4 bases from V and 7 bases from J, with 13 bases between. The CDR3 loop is CSATTGTSGYTF. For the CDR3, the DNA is TGCAGTGCTACCACCGGGACAAGTGGCTACACCTTC.

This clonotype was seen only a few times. The CDR3 protein is CASGRGFTEAFF. The CDR3 DNA sequence: TGTGCCAGCGGAAGGGGGTTCACTGAAGCTTTCTTT. The rearrangement uses TRBV2 and TRBJ1-1, with D possibly TRBD1 on 6 matching bases. Germline values: CDR1 SNHLY, CDR2 FYNNEI. The germline V and J ends were trimmed by 8 bases and 4 bases, with 11 bases remaining between them. This CDR3 is 12 amino acids long.

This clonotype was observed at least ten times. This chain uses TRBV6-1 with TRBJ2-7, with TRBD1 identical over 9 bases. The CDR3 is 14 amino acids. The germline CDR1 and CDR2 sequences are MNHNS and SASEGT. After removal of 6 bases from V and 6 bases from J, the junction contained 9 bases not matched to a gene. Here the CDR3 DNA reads TGTGCCAGCAGAATGGACAGGGGATTGGGCGAGCAGTACTTC. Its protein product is CASRMDRGLGEQYF.

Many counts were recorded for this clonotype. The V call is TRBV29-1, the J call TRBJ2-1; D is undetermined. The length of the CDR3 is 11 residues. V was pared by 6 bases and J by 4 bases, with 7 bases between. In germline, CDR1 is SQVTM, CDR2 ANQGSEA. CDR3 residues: CSVPKYNEQFF. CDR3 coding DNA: TGCAGCGTCCCAAAATACAATGAGCAGTTCTTC.

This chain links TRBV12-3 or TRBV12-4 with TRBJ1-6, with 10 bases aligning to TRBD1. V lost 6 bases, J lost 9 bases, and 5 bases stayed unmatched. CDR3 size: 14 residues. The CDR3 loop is CASSRTGGFSPLHF. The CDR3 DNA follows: TGTGCCAGCAGCCGGACAGGGGGTTTTTCACCCCTCCACTTT.

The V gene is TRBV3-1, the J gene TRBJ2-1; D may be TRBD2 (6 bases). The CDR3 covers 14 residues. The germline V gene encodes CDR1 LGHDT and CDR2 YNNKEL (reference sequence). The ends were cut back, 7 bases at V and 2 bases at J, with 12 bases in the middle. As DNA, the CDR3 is TGTGCCAGCACAACGGGAGTAGCCTACAATGAGCAGTTCTTC. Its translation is CASTTGVAYNEQFF.

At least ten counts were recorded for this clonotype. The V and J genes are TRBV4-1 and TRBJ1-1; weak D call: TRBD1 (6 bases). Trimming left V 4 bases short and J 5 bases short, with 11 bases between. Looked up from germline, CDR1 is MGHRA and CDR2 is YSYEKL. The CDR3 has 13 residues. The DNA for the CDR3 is TGCGCCAGCAGCCCTCGGGGGGCGACTGAAGCTTTCTTT. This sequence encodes CASSPRGATEAFF.

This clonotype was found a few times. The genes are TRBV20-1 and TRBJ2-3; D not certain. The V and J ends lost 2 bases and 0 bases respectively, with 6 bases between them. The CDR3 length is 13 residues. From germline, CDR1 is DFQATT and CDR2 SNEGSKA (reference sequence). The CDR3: CSARIPSTDTQYF. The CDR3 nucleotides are TGCAGTGCTAGAATACCTAGCACAGATACGCAGTATTTT.

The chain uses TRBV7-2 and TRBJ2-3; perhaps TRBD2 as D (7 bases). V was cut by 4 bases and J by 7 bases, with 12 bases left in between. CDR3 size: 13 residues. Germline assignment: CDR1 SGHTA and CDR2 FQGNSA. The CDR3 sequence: CASSSGGEYTQYF. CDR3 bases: TGTGCCAGCAGCTCGGGGGGCGAGTATACGCAGTATTTT.

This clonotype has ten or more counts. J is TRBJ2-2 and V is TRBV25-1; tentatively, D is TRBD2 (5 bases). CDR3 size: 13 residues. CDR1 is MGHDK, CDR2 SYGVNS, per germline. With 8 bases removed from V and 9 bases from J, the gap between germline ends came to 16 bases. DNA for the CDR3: TGTGCCAGCCTCCCCCGGGATAAGAGGGAGCTGTTTTTT. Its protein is CASLPRDKRELFF.

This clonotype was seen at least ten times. CDR3: CASSSGQGPTIEQFF. The CDR3 bases are TGTGCCAGCAGTTCAGGACAGGGTCCAACAATAGAGCAGTTCTTC. The V call is TRBV12-3 or TRBV12-4, the J call TRBJ2-1, with 8 bases fitting TRBD1. The CDR3 is made up of 15 amino acids. Trimming at V came to 4 bases and at J to 10 bases, leaving 12 bases not matched to a gene.

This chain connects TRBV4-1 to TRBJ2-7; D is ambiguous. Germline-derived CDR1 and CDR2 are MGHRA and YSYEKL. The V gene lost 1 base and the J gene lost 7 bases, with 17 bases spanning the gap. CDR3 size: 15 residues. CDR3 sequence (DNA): TGCGCCAGCAGCCAAGTAGTGGGAACTGCCCAGGAGCAGTACTTC. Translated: CASSQVVGTAQEQYF.

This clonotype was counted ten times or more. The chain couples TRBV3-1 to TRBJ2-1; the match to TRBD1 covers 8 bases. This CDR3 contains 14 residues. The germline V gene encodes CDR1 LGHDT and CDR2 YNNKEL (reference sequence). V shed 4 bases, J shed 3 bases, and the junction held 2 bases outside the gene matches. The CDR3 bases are TGTGCCAGCAGCCGACAGGGGAACTACAATGAGCAGTTCTTC. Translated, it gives CASSRQGNYNEQFF.